The 17 T cell receptor beta chains reported below all come from one sample, sequenced in a study of T cells after yellow fever vaccination. TCRdb ran MiXCR on the 5' RACE reads and lists one entry per CDR3 protein. The data contain 110,000 to 150,000 distinct CDR3 sequences, approximately 6.6% of them seen just once; the ten biggest clones take up under 0.7%. Source: CD4+ T cells sorted from PBMCs, taken 10 days after the yellow fever booster vaccination. These receptors came from a man aged 25-45 years who received the YFV17D yellow fever vaccine.

The rearrangement uses TRBV7-2 and TRBJ1-5, with D uncertain. The germline V gene encodes CDR1 SGHTA and CDR2 FQGNSA. V was trimmed by 1 base and J by 7 bases, leaving 5 bases between them. The CDR3 sequence is 12 residues long. The CDR3 reads CASSLGSQPQHF. CDR3 in DNA: TGTGCCAGCAGCTTAGGGTCCCAGCCCCAGCATTTT.

This clonotype was found a few times. The V and J genes are TRBV4-3 and TRBJ2-1; D is perhaps TRBD1 (5 bases). V lost 0 bases and J 3 bases, leaving 9 bases between the germline ends. Germline V lookup: CDR1 LGHNA, CDR2 YSLEER. This CDR3 has 15 residues. The chain's CDR3 is CASSQDFTGYNEQFF. The DNA for the CDR3 is TGCGCCAGCAGCCAAGATTTCACAGGCTACAATGAGCAGTTCTTC.

There are many counts of this clonotype. J is TRBJ2-7 and V is TRBV7-9; 8 positions match TRBD2. Germline loops: CDR1 SEHNR, CDR2 FQNEAQ (reference sequence). The J segment lost 9 bases and the V segment lost 1 base, leaving 5 bases of the junction unmatched. This CDR3 is 13 amino acids long. Here the CDR3 reads CASSLDSGMGQYF. In DNA, the CDR3 is TGTGCCAGCAGCTTAGATAGCGGGATGGGGCAGTACTTC.

This clonotype was observed at least ten times. The chain employs TRBV12-3 or TRBV12-4 and TRBJ2-2; no definite D call. Trimming removed 5 bases from V and 7 bases from J, with 8 bases in between. The CDR3 is 12 amino acids. The CDR3 sequence: CASSRGGGELFF. The CDR3 region has the DNA TGTGCCAGCAGTCGAGGTGGCGGGGAGCTGTTTTTT.

The chain employs TRBV19 and TRBJ2-7; D may match TRBD1 or TRBD2 (5 bases each). CDR1 and CDR2 from the germline V gene are LNHDA and SQIVND (reference sequence). V lost 7 bases and J lost 7, with 17 bases in between. CDR3 size: 13 residues. The CDR3 sequence is CASKTQGVGEQYF. The DNA for the CDR3 is TGTGCCAGTAAGACGCAGGGAGTGGGAGAGCAGTACTTC.

About this clonotype: The junction and the germline gene differ at one end; a read error may be behind it. The chain joins TRBV20-1 to TRBJ2-3; 7 bases map to TRBD2. CDR1 DFQATT and CDR2 SNEGSKA come from the germline V gene (reference sequence). The CDR3 has 15 residues. This CDR3 is CCASQLAGVRYTQYF. As DNA, the CDR3 is TGCTGTGCTAGCCAACTTGCGGGAGTCAGGTATACGCAGTATTTT.

This clonotype appeared many times. V usage is TRBV19 and J usage is TRBJ2-1, with 9 bases aligning to TRBD2. The CDR3 contains 16 residues. Looked up from germline, CDR1 is LNHDA and CDR2 is SQIVND (reference sequence). V lost 0 bases to trimming and J lost 8 bases; unmatched junction nucleotides: 8. CDR3: CASSIDRGLAPDEQFF. The CDR3 nucleotides are TGTGCCAGTAGTATAGATCGGGGACTAGCACCCGATGAGCAGTTCTTC.

This clonotype was seen repeatedly, ten times or more. The chain joins TRBV7-8 to TRBJ1-2; 8 bases agree with TRBD1. Trimming took 0 bases from V and 7 from J; bases not matched to a gene: 10. Looked up from germline, CDR1 is SGHVS and CDR2 is FQNEAQ. The CDR3 consists of 16 residues. Here the CDR3 reads CASSLALGDRRFGYTF. The DNA for the CDR3 is TGTGCCAGCAGCTTAGCGCTAGGGGACAGGAGGTTTGGCTACACCTTC.

This clonotype was detected many times. The rearrangement links TRBV20-1 to TRBJ2-5; no definite D call. The CDR3 covers 12 residues. Germline loops: CDR1 DFQATT, CDR2 SNEGSKA (reference sequence). The ends were cut back, 3 bases at V and 5 bases at J, with 10 bases in the middle. The CDR3 protein is CSASYIRETQYF. The CDR3 nucleotides read TGCAGTGCTAGCTATATTCGGGAGACCCAGTACTTC.

The table lists this clonotype with many counts. The chain combines TRBV5-1 with TRBJ2-3; D is possibly TRBD2 (5 bases). CDR1 and CDR2 from the germline V gene are SGHRS and YFSETQ. The ends were cut back, 7 bases at V and 0 bases at J, with 9 bases in the middle. The CDR3 covers 13 residues. In DNA form, the CDR3 reads TGCGCCAGCGGCGCGGGTAGCACAGATACGCAGTATTTT. It is translated as CASGAGSTDTQYF. Full variable domain (remainder filled in from reference TRBV5-1 and TRBJ2-3): KAGVTQTPRYLIKTRGQQVTLSCSPISGHRSVSWYQQTPGQGLQFLFEYFSETQRNKGNFPGRFSGRQFSNSRSEMNVSTLELGDSALYLCASGAGSTDTQYFGPGTRLTVL.

In nucleotides, the CDR3 is TGTGCCACAAGGACAGGAGCGCATAGCAATCAGCCCCAGCATTTT. Translating it yields CATRTGAHSNQPQHF. V is TRBV6-1 and J is TRBJ1-5; 7 positions agree with TRBD1. The CDR3 totals 15 residues. With 10 bases clipped from V and 0 bases from J, the junction kept 9 bases outside the gene matches. Germline V gives CDR1 MNHNS, CDR2 SASEGT.

This clonotype occurred a few times. The CDR3 is CASKVRREGRYEQYF. The CDR3 coding sequence is TGTGCCAGCAAGGTCAGGCGGGAGGGCCGATACGAGCAGTACTTC. The chain recombines TRBV6-5 with TRBJ2-7, with 9 bases fitting TRBD2. Germline V gene sequence: CDR1 MNHEY, CDR2 SVGAGI. V lost 7 bases, J lost 4 bases, and 11 bases stayed unmatched. This CDR3 has 15 amino acids.

This clonotype was detected many times. The chain links TRBV29-1 to TRBJ2-5; D gene ambiguous. Germline CDR1 and CDR2: SQVTM and ANQGSEA. The CDR3 spans 16 residues. Trimming shortened V by 2 bases and J by 1 base, and 17 bases separated the two germline ends. The CDR3 loop reads CSVERLVGYRQETQYF. The CDR3 nucleotides read TGCAGCGTTGAAAGACTGGTTGGGTACCGCCAAGAGACCCAGTACTTC.

This clonotype turned up a few times. This chain connects TRBV20-1 to TRBJ1-2; D remains ambiguous. In germline, CDR1 is DFQATT, CDR2 SNEGSKA (reference sequence). The CDR3 sequence is 12 residues long. Trimming shortened V by 2 bases and J by 2 bases, and 6 bases separated the two germline ends. CDR3 loop: CSARTANYGYTF. Written as DNA, the CDR3 is TGCAGTGCTAGAACCGCGAACTATGGCTACACCTTC.

The table lists this clonotype with many counts. The V gene is TRBV29-1, the J gene TRBJ2-3; no clear D gene. The ends were cut back, 4 bases at V and 1 base at J, with 15 bases in the middle. The CDR3 contains 15 residues. Per germline, CDR1 SQVTM and CDR2 ANQGSEA. CDR3 residues: CSVVPGSYGTDTQYF. For the CDR3, the DNA is TGCAGCGTTGTACCAGGCTCCTATGGCACAGATACGCAGTATTTT.

This clonotype was picked up many times. This chain connects TRBV18 to TRBJ2-1, with 7 nucleotides matching TRBD2. Germline V CDR1 and CDR2: KGHSH, LQKENI. The CDR3 covers 17 residues. V lost 2 bases, J lost 0 bases, and 7 bases stayed unmatched. The CDR3 here is CASSPAEAGLSYNEQFF. In DNA form, the CDR3 reads TGTGCCAGCTCACCAGCGGAAGCGGGACTCTCCTACAATGAGCAGTTCTTC.

This clonotype was counted at least ten times. The chain joins TRBV20-1 to TRBJ2-1, with 8 bases that match TRBD2. The germline CDR1 and CDR2 sequences are DFQATT and SNEGSKA (reference sequence). The CDR3 spans 14 residues. Trimming cost V 1 base and J 9 bases; bases outside gene matches: 8. DNA for the CDR3: TGCAGTGCTAGAGTGGCTAGCGGGTTGACTGAGCAGTTCTTC. Protein sequence: CSARVASGLTEQFF.